Listed below are T cell receptor beta chains from one sample, sequenced in a study of regulatory T cells in long-lasting Graves disease. TCRdb used MiXCR to reprocess the multiplex PCR reads, holding one entry per CDR3 protein. The repertoire holds about 460,000 distinct CDR3 sequences, around a fifth seen once, with about an eighth in the top ten. The starting material was peripheral blood mononuclear cells (PBMCs), obtained when the disease was refractory, from a patient treated with antithyroid drugs. The source is a female donor with Graves disease. Each CDR3 is given with its conserved first and last residue. D genes are given only for firm matches. The size field is filled for only some rows; it gives once, few, many or a size class.

V gene: TRBV10-3
D gene: .
clone size: many
J gene: TRBJ2-2
CDR3 protein: CAIRRGDTGELFF
CDR3 DNA: TGTGCCATCAGGAGGGGGGACACCGGGGAGCTGTTTTTT

V gene: TRBV7-9
D gene: .
clone size: few
J gene: TRBJ1-1
CDR3 protein: CASSLQQNTEAFF
CDR3 DNA: TGTGCCAGCAGCTTACAGCAGAACACTGAAGCTTTCTTT

V gene: TRBV14
D gene: .
clone size: .
J gene: TRBJ1-3
CDR3 protein: CASSQDFRFSGNTIYF
CDR3 DNA: TGTGCCAGCAGCCAAGATTTCCGGTTCTCTGGAAACACCATATATTTT

V gene: TRBV7-2
D gene: .
clone size: many
J gene: TRBJ2-1
CDR3 protein: CASSSGTNNEQFF
CDR3 DNA: TGTGCCAGCAGCTCCGGGACCAACAATGAGCAGTTCTTC

V gene: TRBV19
D gene: .
clone size: few
J gene: TRBJ1-2
CDR3 protein: CASSIAGFYGYTF
CDR3 DNA: TGTGCCAGTAGTATCGCAGGGTTCTATGGCTACACCTTC

V gene: TRBV7-2
D gene: .
clone size: few
J gene: TRBJ1-2
CDR3 protein: CASSLSRDTGIYGYTF
CDR3 DNA: TGTGCCAGCAGCTTATCCCGGGACACAGGAATTTATGGCTACACCTTC

V gene: TRBV7-8
D gene: TRBD2
clone size: .
J gene: TRBJ2-3
CDR3 protein: CASSLREASRTDTQYF
CDR3 DNA: TGTGCCAGCAGCTTACGGGAGGCGTCTCGCACAGATACGCAGTATTTT

V gene: TRBV30
D gene: .
clone size: .
J gene: TRBJ1-4
CDR3 protein: CAWSVQGEKLFF
CDR3 DNA: TGTGCCTGGAGTGTACAGGGCGAAAAACTGTTTTTT

V gene: TRBV7-6
D gene: .
clone size: .
J gene: TRBJ2-7
CDR3 protein: CASSWTVMGEQYF
CDR3 DNA: TGTGCCAGCTCATGGACCGTGATGGGGGAGCAGTACTTC

V gene: TRBV11-2
D gene: TRBD1
clone size: few
J gene: TRBJ2-7
CDR3 protein: CASSFLVGGNYEQYF
CDR3 DNA: TGTGCCAGCAGCTTTTTAGTAGGGGGCAACTACGAGCAGTACTTC

V gene: TRBV12-3/TRBV12-4
D gene: TRBD2
clone size: many
J gene: TRBJ2-7
CDR3 protein: CASSIRAAYGGRASYEQYF
CDR3 DNA: TGTGCCAGCAGTATTAGGGCCGCCTACGGCGGGAGGGCCTCCTACGAGCAGTACTTC

V gene: TRBV12-3/TRBV12-4
D gene: TRBD1
clone size: many
J gene: TRBJ1-4
CDR3 protein: CASSFWDRANEKLFF
CDR3 DNA: TGTGCCAGCAGTTTTTGGGACAGGGCTAATGAAAAACTGTTTTTT

V gene: TRBV29-1
D gene: TRBD1
clone size: .
J gene: TRBJ2-7
CDR3 protein: CSVVLQGAYEQYF
CDR3 DNA: TGCAGCGTTGTCTTACAGGGGGCGTACGAGCAGTACTTC

V gene: TRBV20-1
D gene: .
clone size: .
J gene: TRBJ1-4
CDR3 protein: CSARDGVGSADEKLFF
CDR3 DNA: TGCAGTGCTAGAGATGGGGTCGGCAGCGCGGATGAAAAACTGTTTTTT

V gene: TRBV6-5
D gene: TRBD2
clone size: .
J gene: TRBJ2-7
CDR3 protein: CASSYRSPGRFSYEQYF
CDR3 DNA: TGTGCCAGCAGTTATCGTTCCCCCGGGAGGTTCTCCTACGAGCAGTACTTC

V gene: TRBV6-2/TRBV6-3
D gene: .
clone size: .
J gene: TRBJ2-7
CDR3 protein: CASSYSQSEQYF
CDR3 DNA: TGTGCCAGCAGTTACTCCCAGAGCGAGCAGTACTTC

V gene: TRBV6-2/TRBV6-3
D gene: .
clone size: .
J gene: TRBJ1-3
CDR3 protein: CASSYFGRDAGNTIYF
CDR3 DNA: TGTGCCAGCAGTTACTTCGGCAGGGACGCTGGAAACACCATATATTTT

V gene: TRBV28
D gene: .
clone size: many
J gene: TRBJ1-1
CDR3 protein: CASHSLNTEAFF
CDR3 DNA: TGTGCCAGCCACAGCCTGAACACTGAAGCTTTCTTT

V gene: TRBV3-1
D gene: .
clone size: .
J gene: TRBJ1-2
CDR3 protein: CASSQRREGTYGYTF
CDR3 DNA: TGTGCCAGCAGCCAACGGCGGGAAGGCACCTATGGCTACACCTTC

V gene: TRBV5-1
D gene: .
clone size: .
J gene: TRBJ2-2
CDR3 protein: CASSLVDRGNAGELFF
CDR3 DNA: TGCGCCAGCAGCTTGGTGGACAGAGGCAATGCCGGGGAGCTGTTTTTT

V gene: TRBV5-1
D gene: .
clone size: .
J gene: TRBJ1-6
CDR3 protein: CASSLEAGGSPLHF
CDR3 DNA: TGCGCCAGCAGCTTGGAGGCAGGTGGTTCACCCCTCCACTTT

V gene: TRBV2
D gene: TRBD1
clone size: many
J gene: TRBJ1-5
CDR3 protein: CASREGQGLPNQPQHF
CDR3 DNA: TGTGCCAGCAGGGAGGGACAGGGCTTACCCAATCAGCCCCAGCATTTT

V gene: TRBV2
D gene: .
clone size: many
J gene: TRBJ1-4
CDR3 protein: CASSRDASTNEKLFF
CDR3 DNA: TGTGCCAGCAGTCGGGACGCTTCAACTAATGAAAAACTGTTTTTT

V gene: TRBV7-3
D gene: TRBD1
clone size: many
J gene: TRBJ1-6
CDR3 protein: CASSSGGDNSPLHF
CDR3 DNA: TGTGCCAGCAGCTCAGGGGGCGATAATTCACCCCTCCACTTT

V gene: TRBV3-1
D gene: .
clone size: .
J gene: TRBJ1-5
CDR3 protein: CGCRGVQPQHF
CDR3 DNA: TGTGGCTGCAGGGGAGTTCAGCCCCAGCATTTT

V gene: TRBV7-9
D gene: TRBD1
clone size: many
J gene: TRBJ2-7
CDR3 protein: CASSLVLGTERYEQYF
CDR3 DNA: TGTGCCAGCAGCTTAGTGTTGGGGACAGAGCGGTACGAGCAGTACTTC

V gene: TRBV7-2
D gene: .
clone size: .
J gene: TRBJ2-2
CDR3 protein: CASSSPAGFTGELFF
CDR3 DNA: TGTGCCAGCAGTTCCCCGGCAGGGTTCACCGGGGAGCTGTTTTTT

V gene: TRBV7-6
D gene: TRBD1
clone size: .
J gene: TRBJ2-7
CDR3 protein: CASSLNPKTGDSYEQYF
CDR3 DNA: TGTGCCAGCAGCTTAAACCCCAAGACAGGGGACTCCTACGAGCAGTACTTC

V gene: TRBV27
D gene: .
clone size: few
J gene: TRBJ1-1
CDR3 protein: CASTALGAATEAFF
CDR3 DNA: TGTGCCAGTACTGCCTTGGGGGCCGCCACTGAAGCTTTCTTT

V gene: TRBV28
D gene: TRBD1
clone size: many
J gene: TRBJ1-1
CDR3 protein: CASSSGQRFMNTEAFF
CDR3 DNA: TGTGCCAGCAGTTCGGGACAGCGCTTCATGAACACTGAAGCTTTCTTT

V gene: TRBV6-1
D gene: TRBD1
clone size: many
J gene: TRBJ1-1
CDR3 protein: CASRPLYRGGTEAFF
CDR3 DNA: TGTGCCAGCAGGCCTCTCTACAGGGGTGGAACTGAAGCTTTCTTT

V gene: TRBV6-1
D gene: .
clone size: .
J gene: TRBJ2-7
CDR3 protein: CASRQGNTYEQYF
CDR3 DNA: TGTGCCAGCCGGCAGGGGAACACCTACGAGCAGTACTTC

V gene: TRBV28
D gene: .
clone size: many
J gene: TRBJ1-4
CDR3 protein: CATRDPNEKLFF
CDR3 DNA: TGTGCCACCAGGGACCCCAATGAAAAACTGTTTTTT

V gene: TRBV12-3/TRBV12-4
D gene: .
clone size: many
J gene: TRBJ2-2
CDR3 protein: CASSGQGPTTGELFF
CDR3 DNA: TGTGCCAGCAGTGGTCAAGGCCCCACCACCGGGGAGCTGTTTTTT

V gene: TRBV6-2/TRBV6-3
D gene: TRBD1
clone size: few
J gene: TRBJ2-7
CDR3 protein: CASSYFLGTAPYEQYF
CDR3 DNA: TGTGCCAGCAGTTACTTTCTCGGGACAGCCCCCTACGAGCAGTACTTC

V gene: TRBV6-1
D gene: TRBD2
clone size: .
J gene: TRBJ2-3
CDR3 protein: CASNAGLAGGKQYF
CDR3 DNA: TGTGCCAGCAACGCCGGGCTAGCGGGGGGAAAGCAGTATTTT

V gene: TRBV28
D gene: .
clone size: many
J gene: TRBJ1-2
CDR3 protein: CASSFFPAVYGYTF
CDR3 DNA: TGTGCCAGCAGTTTTTTTCCAGCTGTTTATGGCTACACCTTC

V gene: TRBV7-3
D gene: .
clone size: .
J gene: TRBJ2-2
CDR3 protein: CASSSPGQTVNTGELFF
CDR3 DNA: TGTGCCAGCAGCTCACCCGGACAGACGGTGAACACCGGGGAGCTGTTTTTT

V gene: TRBV30
D gene: .
clone size: few
J gene: TRBJ2-3
CDR3 protein: CAWSAGSADTQYF
CDR3 DNA: TGTGCCTGGAGCGCAGGGAGCGCAGATACGCAGTATTTT

V gene: TRBV28
D gene: TRBD2
clone size: few
J gene: TRBJ2-1
CDR3 protein: CASTPGTSGYNEQFF
CDR3 DNA: TGTGCCAGCACTCCCGGGACTAGCGGATACAATGAGCAGTTCTTC

V gene: TRBV28
D gene: .
clone size: many
J gene: TRBJ1-5
CDR3 protein: CASSPVRRGQPQHF
CDR3 DNA: TGTGCCAGCAGTCCGGTTAGGCGGGGACAGCCCCAGCATTTT

V gene: TRBV6-2/TRBV6-3
D gene: TRBD1
clone size: few
J gene: TRBJ2-1
CDR3 protein: CASSALTGGVGNEQFF
CDR3 DNA: TGTGCCAGCAGCGCACTGACAGGGGGCGTCGGCAATGAGCAGTTCTTC

V gene: TRBV7-9
D gene: .
clone size: few
J gene: TRBJ2-7
CDR3 protein: CASSLGAGLSYEQYF
CDR3 DNA: TGTGCCAGCAGCCTCGGGGCGGGACTTTCCTACGAGCAGTACTTC

V gene: TRBV7-2
D gene: TRBD1
clone size: many
J gene: TRBJ1-5
CDR3 protein: CASSLGDRRNQPQHF
CDR3 DNA: TGTGCCAGCAGCTTAGGGGACAGGAGGAATCAGCCCCAGCATTTT

V gene: TRBV2
D gene: .
clone size: many
J gene: TRBJ1-2
CDR3 protein: CASSELGASGYTF
CDR3 DNA: TGTGCCAGCAGTGAACTGGGGGCGAGTGGCTACACCTTC

V gene: TRBV27
D gene: .
clone size: .
J gene: TRBJ2-5
CDR3 protein: CASSSPTNKETQYF
CDR3 DNA: TGTGCCAGCAGTTCCCCTACTAACAAAGAGACCCAGTACTTC

V gene: TRBV19
D gene: TRBD1
clone size: many
J gene: TRBJ1-1
CDR3 protein: CASSNLSTGKAFF
CDR3 DNA: TGTGCCAGTAGTAATCTCTCGACAGGGAAGGCTTTCTTT

V gene: TRBV9
D gene: .
clone size: few
J gene: TRBJ2-4
CDR3 protein: CASSVAWGAKNIQYF
CDR3 DNA: TGTGCCAGCAGCGTCGCCTGGGGAGCCAAAAACATTCAGTACTTC

V gene: TRBV19
D gene: TRBD1
clone size: few
J gene: TRBJ2-7
CDR3 protein: CASSAAGQVGYEQYF
CDR3 DNA: TGTGCCAGTAGTGCGGCGGGACAGGTGGGGTACGAGCAGTACTTC

V gene: TRBV7-2
D gene: .
clone size: .
J gene: TRBJ1-2
CDR3 protein: CASSLGGTEANYGYTF
CDR3 DNA: TGTGCCAGCAGCTTAGGGGGGACTGAAGCTAACTATGGCTACACCTTC